Presented here are 18 T cell receptor beta chains from one specimen sequenced in a study of blood T cell repertoires in COVID-19. TCRdb's table, derived via immunoSEQ multiplex PCR, lists solely in-frame clones and lacks some. The table lists about 350,000 clones, more than 75% of them singletons. The sequenced sample was PBMCs or T cells enriched from blood (not recorded which). These receptor sequences come from a woman aged 30 to 39 who had recovered from COVID-19.

The chain has TRBV5-1 and TRBJ1-1; TRBD1 might be the D (6 bases). The V and J ends lost 5 bases and 8 bases respectively, with 16 bases between them. The CDR3 is 13 residues long. The germline V gene has CDR1 SGHRS and CDR2 YFSETQ. The CDR3 here is CASSRGAADEAFF. The CDR3 nucleotides are TGCGCCAGCAGTCGGGGGGCGGCAGACGAAGCTTTCTTT. Complete variable domain (other parts from reference TRBV5-1 and TRBJ1-1): KAGVTQTPRYLIKTRGQQVTLSCSPISGHRSVSWYQQTPGQGLQFLFEYFSETQRNKGNFPGRFSGRQFSNSRSEMNVSTLELGDSALYLCASSRGAADEAFFGQGTRLTVV.

V gene TRBV15 combines with J gene TRBJ2-7; a weak D match, TRBD2 (5 bases). V was clipped by 1 base and J by 0 bases, with 7 bases between them. The CDR3 is made up of 14 amino acids. Germline V CDR1 and CDR2: LNHNV, YYDKDF (reference sequence). The CDR3 here is CATSRGGSSYEQYF. In nucleotides, the CDR3 is TGTGCCACCAGCAGAGGAGGGAGCTCCTACGAGCAGTACTTC. Supplemented by reference TRBV15 and TRBJ2-7, the full variable domain reads DAMVIQNPRYQVTQFGKPVTLSCSQTLNHNVMYWYQQKSSQAPKLLFHYYDKDFNNEADTPDNFQSRRPNTSFCFLDIRSPGLGDTAMYLCATSRGGSSYEQYFGPGTRLTVT.

The gene calls are TRBV5-4 and TRBJ2-5; 14 bases line up with TRBD2. The V gene end was trimmed by 4 bases and the J gene end by 4 bases; junction bases not matched to a gene: 6. The CDR3 sequence is 16 residues long. The germline CDR1 and CDR2 sequences are SGHNT and YYREEE (reference sequence). The CDR3 protein is CASSPTSGGARETQYF. CDR3 DNA sequence: TGTGCCAGCAGCCCGACTAGCGGGGGGGCACGAGAGACCCAGTACTTC.

The chain uses TRBV6-1 and TRBJ1-2; the match to TRBD1 covers 12 bases. The CDR3 consists of 16 residues. Germline V gives CDR1 MNHNS, CDR2 SASEGT. Trimming cost V 4 bases and J 0 bases; bases outside gene matches: 3. CDR3 protein: CASSGDRGLANYGYTF. CDR3 bases: TGTGCCAGCAGTGGGGACAGGGGGCTAGCTAACTATGGCTACACCTTC.

This chain joins TRBV19 and TRBJ1-2, with 7 bases fitting TRBD1. Germline loops: CDR1 LNHDA, CDR2 SQIVND (reference sequence). The CDR3 covers 13 residues. J gave up 4 bases and V 9 bases, and 8 bases lay outside the gene matches. CDR3 residues: CASRAGGGYGYTF. The CDR3 coding sequence is TGTGCCAGCAGAGCAGGGGGAGGCTATGGCTACACCTTC. The full variable domain, its missing parts supplied by reference TRBV19 and TRBJ1-2, is DGGITQSPKYLFRKEGQNVTLSCEQNLNHDAMYWYRQDPGQGLRLIYYSQIVNDFQKGDIAEGYSVSREKKESFPLTVTSAQKNPTAFYLCASRAGGGYGYTFGSGTRLTVV.

This chain connects TRBV7-2 to TRBJ2-2, with a tentative D call TRBD1 (6 bases). The V gene's germline CDR1 is SGHTA and CDR2 FQGNSA. The CDR3 consists of 16 residues. V was clipped by 5 bases and J by 1 base, with 14 bases between them. CDR3 residues: CASSPRTAKNTGELFF. CDR3 DNA: TGTGCCAGCAGCCCGCGGACAGCGAAGAACACCGGGGAGCTGTTTTTT.

On this clone itself: Germline is not matched at one junction end, which may reflect a read error. The genes are TRBV6-5 and TRBJ2-7, with a weak D call TRBD2 (5 bases). The CDR3 covers 13 residues. Germline V gene data show CDR1 as MNHEY and CDR2 as SVGAGI. CDR3: CSAEGHDSYEQYF. CDR3 nucleotides: TGCTCCGCCGAGGGTCACGACTCCTACGAGCAGTACTTC.

This clone was observed a handful of times. The CDR3 spells CASSLESGGGSYEQYF. The CDR3 DNA is TGTGCCAGCAGCTTGGAGAGCGGGGGGGGATCCTACGAGCAGTACTTC. V gene TRBV5-4 combines with J gene TRBJ2-7, with TRBD2 identical over 10 bases. The ends lost 0 bases at V and 1 base at J; junction bases unmatched: 4. The CDR3 covers 16 residues. Looked up from germline, CDR1 is SGHNT and CDR2 is YYREEE (reference sequence).

This clone was observed a handful of times. This sequence joins TRBV12-3 or TRBV12-4 and TRBJ1-2, with D possibly TRBD1 on 5 matching bases. V lost 5 bases and J 8 bases, leaving 12 bases between the germline ends. This CDR3 is 12 amino acids long. The DNA for the CDR3 is TGTGCCAGCAGTACCAGGGTCCGGGGCTACACCTTC. Translated, it gives CASSTRVRGYTF.

This rearrangement joins TRBV5-1 to TRBJ2-6, with TRBD1 matching 7 bases. CDR3 length: 16 amino acids. Germline assignment: CDR1 SGHRS and CDR2 YFSETQ. Trimming cost V 2 bases and J 3 bases; bases outside gene matches: 5. Here the CDR3 DNA reads TGCGCCAGCAGCTTCGACAGGGTTGTTGGGGCCAACGTCCTGACTTTC. Amino acid sequence: CASSFDRVVGANVLTF.

The chain has TRBV4-1 and TRBJ1-2, with 8 bases lining up with TRBD1. The ends lost 4 bases at V and 5 bases at J; junction bases unmatched: 9. Germline CDR1 MGHRA, CDR2 YSYEKL. CDR3 length equals 15 residues. CDR3 DNA: TGCGCCAGCAGCCGCTACGGTACAGGGGGATATGGCTACACCTTC. Protein product: CASSRYGTGGYGYTF.

The genes are TRBV7-3 and TRBJ2-2, with TRBD1 as a possible D gene (6 bases). CDR1 is SGHTA and CDR2 is FQGTGA in the germline V gene. This CDR3 contains 15 residues. V shed 2 bases and J shed 6 bases, with 13 bases lying between them. The CDR3 region has the DNA TGTGCCAGCAGCTTAGATGGGGGCGCGCCCGGGGAGCTGTTTTTT. It encodes CASSLDGGAPGELFF.

The J gene is TRBJ1-2, the V gene TRBV28; 9 bases agree with TRBD1. This CDR3 comprises 12 residues. Germline lookup yields CDR1 MDHEN and CDR2 SYDVKM. With V trimmed by 4 bases and J by 11 bases, 5 bases remained unmatched. The CDR3 DNA reads as TGTGCCAGCAGTTCCCCGGGACAGGGTTACACCTTC. It yields the protein CASSSPGQGYTF.

The rearrangement links TRBV11-2 to TRBJ2-2; possibly TRBD1 for D (5 bases). The germline V and J ends were trimmed by 4 bases and 1 base, with 13 bases remaining between them. Germline CDR1 SGHAT, CDR2 FQNNGV. The CDR3 is made up of 16 amino acids. Here the CDR3 DNA reads TGTGCCAGCAGCTCCTACCGCGGACAGAACACCGGGGAGCTGTTTTTT. It encodes CASSSYRGQNTGELFF.

On this clone: The identical CDR3 is also encoded by other nucleotide sequences in the sample. This sequence joins TRBV5-1 and TRBJ1-1; D not resolved. This CDR3 region has 14 residues. Germline V CDR1 and CDR2: SGHRS, YFSETQ. Trimming took off 0 bases at V and 1 base at J, with 7 bases between the two ends. The CDR3 sequence is CASSLGLRNTEAFF. The CDR3 nucleotides are TGCGCCAGCAGCTTGGGACTTCGGAACACTGAAGCTTTCTTT.

Notes on this clone: The same CDR3 can be traced to other DNA sequences in this sample. V gene TRBV5-1 combines with J gene TRBJ1-1; 7 nucleotides align to TRBD1. The CDR3 is 14 residues long. Germline V gene sequence: CDR1 SGHRS, CDR2 YFSETQ. Germline trimming cut 0 bases from V and 5 bases from J; bases unmatched to any gene: 4. The CDR3 nucleotides read TGCGCCAGCAGCTTGGACAGGGGAGGTACTGAAGCTTTCTTT. Its translation: CASSLDRGGTEAFF.

The chain uses TRBV25-1 and TRBJ1-2; TRBD1 aligns across 10 bases. Trimming cost V 3 bases and J 8 bases; bases outside gene matches: 9. In germline, CDR1 is MGHDK, CDR2 SYGVNS. There are 15 residues in the CDR3. CDR3 DNA: TGTGCCAGCAGTGAGACAGGGGGCCCCTTACGGGGCTACACCTTC. As protein: CASSETGGPLRGYTF.

The rearrangement links TRBV12-3 or TRBV12-4 to TRBJ2-5; no clear D. CDR3 size: 13 residues. Trimming removed 6 bases from V and 4 bases from J, with 12 bases in between. CDR3 loop: CASSDSYSETQYF. In DNA form, the CDR3 reads TGTGCCAGCAGCGACTCTTACTCAGAGACCCAGTACTTC.